This T cell receptor beta chain was recorded in a study of radiotherapy plus CTLA-4 blockade in lung cancer. Study-level background: Among patients, approximately 19% showed objective responses, and approximately 31% had disease control.

Worth noting for this clone: Its antigen is not identified.

Germline assignment: CDR1 SGHAT and CDR2 FQNNGV. The J segment lost 0 bases and the V segment lost 6 bases, leaving 7 bases of the junction unmatched. The CDR3 totals 16 residues. Repertoires were generated with immunoSEQ multiplex PCR, while TCRdb's copy carries only in-frame clones and drops some. The sample lists more than 90,000 clones, 81% occurring once. Those with chemo-refractory metastatic non-small-cell lung cancer were treated with focal radiation combined with CTLA-4 blockade using ipilimumab. Study observations and caveats: Radiotherapy was combined with ipilimumab, and tumor-derived TCR clones then expanded in blood.

This specimen consisted of peripheral blood, obtained from a patient treated with radiotherapy plus ipilimumab. The source is a human donor with non-small cell lung cancer that progressed on radiotherapy plus ipilimumab. Some clones in this sample may be carry-over from other donors' samples. This chain joins TRBV11-2 and TRBJ2-1, with 8 positions matching TRBD2. CDR3 nucleotides: TGTGCCAGCAGAGGGACTAGGGGGAGCTCCTACAATGAGCAGTTCTTC. It yields the protein CASRGTRGSSYNEQFF.